This TCR beta chain was identified in a study of OX40 agonist ivuxolimab in advanced cancers. Background on the whole study: Ivuxolimab was a fully human IgG2 agonistic monoclonal antibody targeting the costimulatory receptor OX40 (CD134). Intravenous ivuxolimab was administered to patients every 2 weeks at six dose levels: 0.01, 0.1, 0.3, 1.5, 3 and 10 mg/kg. Of the approximately 54 dose-escalation patients, hepatocellular carcinoma was present in around 20, melanoma in approximately 15, renal cell carcinoma in 9 and head and neck cancer in 9. A male proportion of roughly 80% and a mean age of approximately 58 years, ranging from roughly 23 to 85, were recorded for the dose-escalation cohort. Prior anti-PD-1, anti-PD-L1 or anti-CTLA-4 therapy was permitted, and approximately 42% of dose-escalation patients had received checkpoint inhibitors. Partial responses occurred in three dose-escalation patients: two with cutaneous melanoma and one with hepatocellular carcinoma. Peripheral TCRbeta sequencing was intended to test whether TCR sequence diversity was altered and clonal T-cell expansion was caused by ivuxolimab. The paper reports the monotherapy dose-escalation portion (N = 52 patients) of the phase I ivuxolimab trial.

Patients with a history of autoimmune disease or receiving systemic immunosuppression were excluded from the trial. Peripheral blood for TCR sequencing was collected from all dose cohorts at baseline, on cycle 4 day 1, and on cycle 7 day 1. The samples were taken from a phase I, first-in-human, multicenter, open-label dose-escalation trial of ivuxolimab. The trial enrolled adults with locally advanced or metastatic head and neck squamous cell, hepatocellular, melanoma or renal cell carcinoma. CD4+ and CD8+ T cells were sorted separately from peripheral blood before TCR sequencing. About this clone: The antigen this receptor binds is unknown. Within one base of it there is no much larger clone, and no base qualities were kept.

Deletion took 6 bases off V and 5 bases off J, with a span of 10 bases between the germline ends. Its CDR3 holds 13 amino acids, cysteine through phenylalanine. Only the CDR3 portion is preserved as DNA: 39 bases, with reading frame beginning at the first base. CDR1 WNHNN and CDR2 SYGVQD were looked up in the germline V gene (reference sequence). Genomic DNA was extracted from sorted cells for sequencing of the TCRbeta CDR3 region. The immunoSEQ Assay was used to sequence the TCRbeta CDR3 regions. The source is immuneACCESS, and TCRdb retained only in-frame sequences with V and J called. Part of the clones is not carried over; for the studies checked, unresolved V genes explain less than half of this, and the remainder is unexplained. The table for this sample lists roughly 90,000 clones; less than 95% of them were counted only once. The top ten clonotypes cover approximately 9.3% of the sample. Study-wide conclusions, independent of this receptor: Antigen specificity was not determined for the clonally expanded peripheral T cells. Low levels of normalized T-cell clonal expansion were also seen in some patients who did not respond. In the 0.1-3.0 mg/kg groups, partial responders were among the patients with the lowest normalized peripheral clonal expansion, particularly in CD8+ T cells. At doses from 0.1 to 3.0 mg/kg, clonal expansion was seen in both CD4+ and CD8+ blood T cells between baseline and week 6. After ivuxolimab, more expanded clones were found on average in CD8+ T cells than in CD4+ T cells.

The sequences come from CD4+ or CD8+ T cells sorted from blood, collected in a trial of the OX40 agonist ivuxolimab. The rearrangement joined TRBV10-1 to TRBJ2-2, with a tentative D gene TRBD1 over 6 matching bases. The TCR was taken from an adult with an advanced solid tumor such as melanoma, head and neck, liver or kidney cancer. DNA sequence: TGCGCCAGCAGGGGTACAGGGACCGGGGAGCTGTTTTTT. This encodes CASRGTGTGELFF.